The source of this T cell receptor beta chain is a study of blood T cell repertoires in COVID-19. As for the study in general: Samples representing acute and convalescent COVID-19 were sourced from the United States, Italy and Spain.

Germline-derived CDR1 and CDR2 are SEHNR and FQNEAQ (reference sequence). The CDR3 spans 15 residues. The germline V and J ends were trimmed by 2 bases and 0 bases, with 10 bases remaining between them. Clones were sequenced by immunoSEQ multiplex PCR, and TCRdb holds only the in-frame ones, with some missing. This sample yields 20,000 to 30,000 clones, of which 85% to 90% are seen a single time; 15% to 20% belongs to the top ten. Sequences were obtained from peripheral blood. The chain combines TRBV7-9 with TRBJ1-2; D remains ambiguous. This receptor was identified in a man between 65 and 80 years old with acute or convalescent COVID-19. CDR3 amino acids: CASSLRRVTNYGYTF. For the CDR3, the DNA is TGTGCCAGCAGCTTACGACGGGTGACTAACTATGGCTACACCTTC.